The 20 T cell receptor beta chains reported below all come from one sample, sequenced in a study of control samples from healthy donors and cancer patients. Repertoires were generated with immunoSEQ multiplex PCR, while TCRdb's copy carries only in-frame clones and drops some. Of over 75,000 clones in the sample, roughly four fifths are singletons; the top ten hold roughly 2%. Sequencing input: blood. These receptors all stem from a man aged 60-69 years in good health.

The genes are TRBV20-1 and TRBJ2-5, with TRBD2 as a possible D gene (7 bases). The germline V gene encodes CDR1 DFQATT and CDR2 SNEGSKA (reference sequence). This CDR3 is built from 11 residues. Trimming took 8 bases from V and 5 from J, leaving 12 bases between them. CDR3 nucleotides: TGCAGTCATGAGGGGGGGGAGACCCAGTACTTC. It encodes CSHEGGETQYF.

This clone was picked up a small number of times. The chain links TRBV28 to TRBJ1-2; D uncertain. Trimming removed 3 bases from V and 3 bases from J, with 17 bases in between. The germline gives CDR1 MDHEN, CDR2 SYDVKM. The CDR3 is made up of 16 amino acids. CDR3: CASSFLRRDRDYGYTF. In DNA form, the CDR3 reads TGTGCCAGCAGTTTCCTAAGACGGGATCGGGACTATGGCTACACCTTC.

The chain is built from TRBV9 and TRBJ2-5, with a weak D call TRBD1 (5 bases). CDR1 and CDR2 from the germline V gene are SGDLS and YYNGEE. V lost 0 bases to trimming and J lost 5 bases, with 17 bases between them. The CDR3 runs to 16 residues. CDR3 DNA: TGTGCCAGCAGCGTAGGGTCAGGGTACAGATCTGAGACCCAGTACTTC. Translating it yields CASSVGSGYRSETQYF.

The rearrangement joins TRBV2 to TRBJ2-2; TRBD2 agrees at 7 bases. The trim removed 5 bases at V and 4 bases at J, leaving 4 bases unmatched. The germline CDR1 and CDR2 sequences are SNHLY and FYNNEI. The CDR3 loop spans 14 amino acids. DNA for the CDR3: TGTGCCAGCAGTATCCTAGCGGTCACCGGGGAGCTGTTTTTT. Translation gives CASSILAVTGELFF.

V gene TRBV19 combines with J gene TRBJ1-5, with 7 bases that match TRBD1. The germline V gene has CDR1 LNHDA and CDR2 SQIVND (reference sequence). CDR3 length: 15 residues. J lost 4 bases, V lost 4 bases, and 7 bases had no gene match. The CDR3 DNA reads as TGTGCCAGTAGTAGAGACAGGGTATGGAATCAGCCCCAGCATTTT. It codes for CASSRDRVWNQPQHF.

The rearrangement joins TRBV4-1 to TRBJ2-7; 11 bases match TRBD1. CDR3 length: 16 amino acids. Germline loops: CDR1 MGHRA, CDR2 YSYEKL. After removal of 3 bases from V and 1 base from J, the junction contained 5 bases not matched to a gene. CDR3 in amino acids: CASSQGDRGVSYEQYF. The CDR3, as DNA: TGCGCCAGCAGCCAGGGGGACAGGGGGGTATCCTACGAGCAGTACTTC.

The rearrangement links TRBV5-4 to TRBJ2-3; D call uncertain. The CDR3 has 13 amino acids. Between the trimmed V and J ends, which lost 0 bases and 0 bases, there was a span of 2 bases. Germline-derived CDR1 and CDR2 are SGHNT and YYREEE (reference sequence). The CDR3 is CASSLDSTDTQYF. DNA of the CDR3: TGTGCCAGCAGCTTGGACAGCACAGATACGCAGTATTTT.

V gene TRBV4-1 combines with J gene TRBJ1-1; D unclear. Germline V gene lookup returns CDR1 MGHRA and CDR2 YSYEKL. Trimming left V 4 bases short and J 5 bases short, with 17 bases between. The CDR3 consists of 15 residues. The chain's CDR3 is CASSPESSRPTEAFF. The CDR3 nucleotides read TGCGCCAGCAGCCCAGAAAGCAGCAGGCCTACTGAAGCTTTCTTT.

V usage is TRBV7-9 and J usage is TRBJ2-7; D gene ambiguous. Germline V lookup: CDR1 SEHNR, CDR2 FQNEAQ (reference sequence). This CDR3 has 14 residues. V lost 3 bases to trimming and J lost 3 bases, with 12 bases between them. CDR3 loop: CASSLSVTHYEQYF. The DNA for the CDR3 is TGTGCCAGCAGCTTGAGCGTAACTCACTACGAGCAGTACTTC. Full variable domain (outside the CDR3, taken from reference TRBV7-9 and TRBJ2-7): DTGVSQNPRHKITKRGQNVTFRCDPISEHNRLYWYRQTLGQGPEFLTYFQNEAQLEKSRLLSDRFSAERPKGSFSTLEIQRTEQGDSAMYLCASSLSVTHYEQYFGPGTRLTVT.

In the case of this clone: At one of its ends the junction is not consistent with the germline gene, which may arise from a read error. The J gene is TRBJ2-7, the V gene TRBV7-9, with TRBD2 matching over 8 bases. Germline V gene data show CDR1 as SEHNR and CDR2 as FQNEAQ (reference sequence). The CDR3 loop spans 14 amino acids. CDR3 nucleotide sequence: TGTGCCAGCACCTTAGCGGGACTTTTCGGCGAGCAGTACTTC. It translates to CASTLAGLFGEQYF.

Details on this clone: Other DNA sequences within the sample encode an identical CDR3. The chain carries TRBV2 and TRBJ2-3; the D gene could be TRBD1 or TRBD2 (5 bases each). There are 15 residues in the CDR3. Germline assignment: CDR1 SNHLY and CDR2 FYNNEI. V was trimmed by 2 bases and J by 1 base, leaving 10 bases between them. CDR3 region: CASSEWGTRTDTQYF. The DNA for the CDR3 is TGTGCCAGCAGTGAATGGGGGACCCGCACAGATACGCAGTATTTT.

Here the CDR3 reads CASSWRGTYEQYF. CDR3 nucleotide sequence: TGTGCCAGCAGCTGGAGGGGGACCTACGAGCAGTACTTC. This chain links TRBV7-2 with TRBJ2-7; perhaps D is TRBD1 or TRBD2 (6 bases each). The CDR3 consists of 13 residues. Looked up from germline, CDR1 is SGHTA and CDR2 is FQGNSA. V gave up 4 bases and J gave up 2 bases, with 9 bases separating them. Together with reference TRBV7-2 and TRBJ2-7, the CDR3 gives the full variable domain: GAGVSQSPSNKVTEKGKDVELRCDPISGHTALYWYRQSLGQGLEFLIYFQGNSAPDKSGLPSDRFSAERTGGSVSTLTIQRTQQEDSAVYLCASSWRGTYEQYFGPGTRLTVT.

The chain uses TRBV3-1 (or the pseudogene TRBV3-2) and TRBJ1-4; no firm D call. Trimming cost V 5 bases and J 3 bases, with 13 bases left between them. CDR1 is LGHDT and CDR2 is YNNKEL in the germline V gene (reference sequence). CDR3 size: 15 residues. The CDR3 nucleotides read TGTGCCAGCAGCGCCCATTCGGAGTCTAATGAAAAACTGTTTTTT. Its translation: CASSAHSESNEKLFF.

Here the CDR3 reads CASGLSTYEQYF. The CDR3 DNA is TGTGCTAGTGGTTTGAGCACTTACGAGCAGTACTTC. The chain joins TRBV12-5 to TRBJ2-7; D unclear. The CDR3 consists of 12 residues. Trimming stripped 2 bases from V and 4 bases from J, with 6 bases between. CDR1 is LGHNT, CDR2 FRNRAP, per germline.

The chain recombines TRBV2 with TRBJ1-6, with D perhaps matching TRBD1 (6 bases). The CDR3 spans 17 residues. Trimming took 7 bases from V and 5 from J, leaving 21 bases between them. Germline CDR1 is SNHLY and CDR2 is FYNNEI. The CDR3 loop is CASMVTGSNNNNSPLHF. As DNA, the CDR3 is TGTGCCAGCATGGTAACAGGGTCTAACAATAATAATTCACCCCTCCACTTT. Filled out from reference TRBV2 and TRBJ1-6, the complete variable domain reads EPEVTQTPSHQVTQMGQEVILRCVPISNHLYFYWYRQILGQKVEFLVSFYNNEISEKSEIFDDQFSVERPDGSNFTLKIRSTKLEDSAMYFCASMVTGSNNNNSPLHFGNGTRLTVT.

This clone came up a few times. V and J are TRBV6-5 and TRBJ1-2; no clear D. Germline V gene data show CDR1 as MNHEY and CDR2 as SVGAGI. Between the trimmed V and J ends, which lost 0 bases and 5 bases, there was a span of 10 bases. This CDR3 region has 14 residues. The CDR3 loop reads CASSYSPNRYGYTF. CDR3 coding DNA: TGTGCCAGCAGTTACTCCCCGAATCGGTATGGCTACACCTTC.

This clone occurred once. V gene TRBV4-2 combines with J gene TRBJ2-3; the match to TRBD1 covers 7 bases. The J segment lost 4 bases and the V segment lost 6 bases, leaving 13 bases of the junction unmatched. The CDR3 runs to 16 residues. In germline, CDR1 is LGHNA, CDR2 YNFKEQ. The CDR3 bases are TGTGCCAGCAGTCCGAGGACAGGAGGTGATGCAGATACGCAGTATTTT. This gives the protein CASSPRTGGDADTQYF.

J is TRBJ2-1 and V is TRBV11-2, with 8 nucleotides matching TRBD2. This CDR3 spans 16 amino acids. The trim removed 4 bases at V and 7 bases at J, leaving 12 bases unmatched. CDR1 and CDR2 (germline): SGHAT, FQNNGV. The CDR3 protein is CASSSLRAGGPNEQFF. The CDR3 DNA is TGTGCCAGCAGCTCCCTTCGGGCGGGAGGACCTAATGAGCAGTTCTTC. The full variable domain, rest sourced from reference TRBV11-2 and TRBJ2-1, is EAGVAQSPRYKIIEKRQSVAFWCNPISGHATLYWYQQILGQGPKLLIQFQNNGVVDDSQLPKDRFSAERLKGVDSTLKIQPAKLEDSAVYLCASSSLRAGGPNEQFFGPGTRLTVL.

Of note for this clone: Within the sample, other DNA sequences also encode this same CDR3. The chain combines TRBV2 with TRBJ2-7; D uncertain. Germline V gene lookup returns CDR1 SNHLY and CDR2 FYNNEI. This CDR3 comprises 12 residues. V lost 1 base to trimming and J lost 2 bases, with 3 bases between them. The CDR3 nucleotides read TGTGCCAGCAGTGAAGGGCCCTACGAGCAGTACTTC. It yields the protein CASSEGPYEQYF.

The rearrangement uses TRBV19 and TRBJ1-4; 9 bases are shared with TRBD1. V lost 9 bases, J lost 3 bases, and 2 bases stayed unmatched. The V gene's germline CDR1 is LNHDA and CDR2 SQIVND (reference sequence). This CDR3 is built from 13 residues. CDR3 loop: CASRQGANEKLFF. The CDR3 DNA reads TGTGCCAGCAGACAGGGGGCTAATGAAAAACTGTTTTTT.